This T cell receptor beta chain was retrieved from a study of blood T cell repertoires in COVID-19. TCRdb keeps only in-frame clones here, not all; method: immunoSEQ multiplex PCR. The data hold 200,000 to 300,000 clones, with approximately 80% observed a single time. The germline V gene has CDR1 MNHEY and CDR2 SVGAGI. Trimming cost V 2 bases and J 11 bases, with 10 bases left between them. The CDR3 totals 12 residues. This chain joins TRBV6-5 and TRBJ2-1, with D maybe TRBD2 (6 bases). The sample taken for sequencing was peripheral blood. The origin of this receptor is a human donor in a cohort sampled during active COVID-19. The CDR3 loop is CASSYPGTQQFF. The CDR3 DNA is TGTGCCAGCAGTTACCCCGGGACTCAGCAGTTCTTC.